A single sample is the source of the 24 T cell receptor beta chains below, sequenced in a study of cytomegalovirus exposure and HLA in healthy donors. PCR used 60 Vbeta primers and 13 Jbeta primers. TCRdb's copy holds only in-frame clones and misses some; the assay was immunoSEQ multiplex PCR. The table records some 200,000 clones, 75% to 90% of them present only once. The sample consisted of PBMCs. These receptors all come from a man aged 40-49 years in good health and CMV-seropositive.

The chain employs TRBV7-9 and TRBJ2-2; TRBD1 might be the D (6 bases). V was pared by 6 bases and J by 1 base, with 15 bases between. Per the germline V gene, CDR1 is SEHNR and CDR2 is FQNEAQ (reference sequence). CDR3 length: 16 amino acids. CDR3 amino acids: CASSLLQGRNTGELFF. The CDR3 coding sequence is TGTGCCAGCAGTCTCCTACAGGGACGGAACACCGGGGAGCTGTTTTTT.

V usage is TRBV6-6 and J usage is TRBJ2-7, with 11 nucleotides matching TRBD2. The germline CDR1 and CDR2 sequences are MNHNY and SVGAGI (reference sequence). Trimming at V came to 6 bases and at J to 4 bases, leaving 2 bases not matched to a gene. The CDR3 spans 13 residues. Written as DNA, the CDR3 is TGTGCCAGCAGGACTAGCGGGGTTTACGAGCAGTACTTC. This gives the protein CASRTSGVYEQYF.

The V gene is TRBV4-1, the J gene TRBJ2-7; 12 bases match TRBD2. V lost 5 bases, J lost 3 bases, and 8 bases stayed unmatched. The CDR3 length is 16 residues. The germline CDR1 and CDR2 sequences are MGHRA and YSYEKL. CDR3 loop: CASSSRLAGAHYEQYF. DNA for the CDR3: TGCGCCAGCAGCTCCCGACTAGCGGGGGCCCACTACGAGCAGTACTTC.

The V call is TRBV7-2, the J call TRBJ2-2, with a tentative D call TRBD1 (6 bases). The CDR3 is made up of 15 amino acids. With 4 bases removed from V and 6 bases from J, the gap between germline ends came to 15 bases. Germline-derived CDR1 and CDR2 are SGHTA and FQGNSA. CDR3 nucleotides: TGTGCCAGCAGCTCATTAGATTGGGGGCCCGGGGAGCTGTTTTTT. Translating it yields CASSSLDWGPGELFF.

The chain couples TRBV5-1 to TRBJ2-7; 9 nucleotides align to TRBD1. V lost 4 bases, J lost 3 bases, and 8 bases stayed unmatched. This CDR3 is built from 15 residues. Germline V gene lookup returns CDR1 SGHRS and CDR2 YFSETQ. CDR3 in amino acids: CASSTQGAGRYEQYF. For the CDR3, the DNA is TGCGCCAGCAGCACACAGGGGGCTGGCCGCTACGAGCAGTACTTC.

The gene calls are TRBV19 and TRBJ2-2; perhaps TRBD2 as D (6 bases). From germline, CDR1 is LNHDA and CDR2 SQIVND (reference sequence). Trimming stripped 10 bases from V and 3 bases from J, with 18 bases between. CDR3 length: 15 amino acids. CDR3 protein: CATHSGGSYTGELFF. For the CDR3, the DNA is TGTGCCACTCATAGTGGAGGGTCTTACACCGGGGAGCTGTTTTTT.

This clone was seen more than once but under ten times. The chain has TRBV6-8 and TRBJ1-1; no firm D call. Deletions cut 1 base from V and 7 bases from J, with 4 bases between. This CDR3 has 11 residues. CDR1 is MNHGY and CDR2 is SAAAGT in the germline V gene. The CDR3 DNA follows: TGTGCCAGCAGTTACTGTATTGAAGCTTTCTTT. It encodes CASSYCIEAFF.

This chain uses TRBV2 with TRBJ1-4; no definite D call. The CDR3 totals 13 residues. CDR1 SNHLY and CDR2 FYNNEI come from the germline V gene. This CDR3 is CARSLSSNEKLFF. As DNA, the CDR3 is TGTGCACGCTCCCTGAGTTCAAATGAAAAACTGTTTTTT.

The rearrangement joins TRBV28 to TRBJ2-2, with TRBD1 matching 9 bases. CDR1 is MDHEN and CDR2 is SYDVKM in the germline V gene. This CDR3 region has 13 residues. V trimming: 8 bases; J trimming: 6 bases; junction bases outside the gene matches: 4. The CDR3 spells CASRTGGPGELFF. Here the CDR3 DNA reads TGTGCCAGCCGCACAGGGGGCCCCGGGGAGCTGTTTTTT.

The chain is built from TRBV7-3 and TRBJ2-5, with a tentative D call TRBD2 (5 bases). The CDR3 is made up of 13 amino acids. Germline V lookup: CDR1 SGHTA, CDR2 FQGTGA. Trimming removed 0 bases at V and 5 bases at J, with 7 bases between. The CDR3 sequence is CASSLTEEETQYF. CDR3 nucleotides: TGTGCCAGCAGCTTAACGGAGGAGGAGACCCAGTACTTC. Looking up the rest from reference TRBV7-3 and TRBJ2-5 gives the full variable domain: GAGVSQTPSNKVTEKGKYVELRCDPISGHTALYWYRQSLGQGPEFLIYFQGTGAADDSGLPNDRFFAVRPEGSVSTLKIQRTERGDSAVYLCASSLTEEETQYFGPGTRLLVL.

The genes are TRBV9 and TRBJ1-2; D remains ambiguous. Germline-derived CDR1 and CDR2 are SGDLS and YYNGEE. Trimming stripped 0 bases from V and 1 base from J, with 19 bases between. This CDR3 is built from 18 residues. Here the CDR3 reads CASSVAVVGGMGNYGYTF. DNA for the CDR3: TGTGCCAGCAGCGTAGCCGTAGTGGGAGGTATGGGTAACTATGGCTACACCTTC.

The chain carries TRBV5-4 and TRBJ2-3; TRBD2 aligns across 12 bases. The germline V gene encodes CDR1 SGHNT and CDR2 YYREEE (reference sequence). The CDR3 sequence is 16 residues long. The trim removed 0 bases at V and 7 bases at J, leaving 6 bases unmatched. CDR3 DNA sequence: TGTGCCAGCAGCTTGGCTAGCGGGGGGGCCTTGAATACGCAGTATTTT. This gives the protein CASSLASGGALNTQYF.

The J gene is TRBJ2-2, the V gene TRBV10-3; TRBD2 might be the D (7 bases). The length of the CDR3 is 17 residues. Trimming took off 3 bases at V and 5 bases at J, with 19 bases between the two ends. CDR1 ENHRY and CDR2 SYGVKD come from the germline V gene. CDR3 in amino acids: CAISDPTAGAGTGELFF. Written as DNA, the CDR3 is TGTGCCATCAGTGACCCCACTGCGGGGGCGGGTACCGGGGAGCTGTTTTTT.

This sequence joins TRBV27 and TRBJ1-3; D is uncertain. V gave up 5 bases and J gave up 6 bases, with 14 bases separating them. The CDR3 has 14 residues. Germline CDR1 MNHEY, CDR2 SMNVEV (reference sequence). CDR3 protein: CASSTTADANTIYF. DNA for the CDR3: TGTGCCAGCAGTACTACAGCGGACGCAAACACCATATATTTT.

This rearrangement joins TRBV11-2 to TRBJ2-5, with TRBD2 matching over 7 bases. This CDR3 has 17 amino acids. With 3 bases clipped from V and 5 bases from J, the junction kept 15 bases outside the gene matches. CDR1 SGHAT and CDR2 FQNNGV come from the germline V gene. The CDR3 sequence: CASSFTGGGSRGETQYF. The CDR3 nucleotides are TGTGCCAGCAGCTTCACGGGCGGGGGATCCCGCGGGGAGACCCAGTACTTC.

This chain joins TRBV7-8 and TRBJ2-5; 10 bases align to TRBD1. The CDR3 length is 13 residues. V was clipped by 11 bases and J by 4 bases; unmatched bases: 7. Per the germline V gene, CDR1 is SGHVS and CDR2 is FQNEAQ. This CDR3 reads CASGTGVRETQYF. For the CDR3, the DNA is TGTGCCTCCGGGACAGGGGTCCGAGAGACCCAGTACTTC.

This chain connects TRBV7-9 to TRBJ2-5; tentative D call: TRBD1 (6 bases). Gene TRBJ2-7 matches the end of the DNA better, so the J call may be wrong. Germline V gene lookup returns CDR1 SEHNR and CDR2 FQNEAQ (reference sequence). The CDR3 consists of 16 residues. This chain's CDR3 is CASSSGQSESSYEQYF. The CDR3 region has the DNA TGTGCCAGCAGCTCAGGACAGTCCGAGTCCTCCTACGAGCAGTACTTC.

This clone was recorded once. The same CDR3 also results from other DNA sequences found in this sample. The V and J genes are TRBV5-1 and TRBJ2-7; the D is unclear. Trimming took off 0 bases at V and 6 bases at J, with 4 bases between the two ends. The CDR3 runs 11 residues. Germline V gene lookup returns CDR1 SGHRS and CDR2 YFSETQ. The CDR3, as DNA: TGCGCCAGCAGCTTGGCCGGCGAGCAGTACTTC. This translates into CASSLAGEQYF.

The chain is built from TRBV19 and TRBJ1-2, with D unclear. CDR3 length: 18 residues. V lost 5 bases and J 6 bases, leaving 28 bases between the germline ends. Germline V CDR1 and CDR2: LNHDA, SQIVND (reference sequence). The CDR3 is CASSAAWLEAGGLNGYTF. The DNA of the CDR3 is TGTGCCAGTAGTGCCGCATGGCTAGAAGCCGGAGGACTTAATGGCTACACCTTC. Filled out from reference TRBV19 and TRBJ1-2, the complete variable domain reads DGGITQSPKYLFRKEGQNVTLSCEQNLNHDAMYWYRQDPGQGLRLIYYSQIVNDFQKGDIAEGYSVSREKKESFPLTVTSAQKNPTAFYLCASSAAWLEAGGLNGYTFGSGTRLTVV.

The CDR3: CSAQKVGNTIYF. The CDR3 DNA reads TGCAGCGCACAGAAAGTCGGAAACACCATATATTTT. The chain uses TRBV29-1 and TRBJ1-3; D is unclear. V dropped 7 bases and J dropped 4 bases, with 11 bases sitting between them. The CDR3 runs 12 residues. Germline-derived CDR1 and CDR2 are SQVTM and ANQGSEA.

CDR3 bases: TGTGCCTGGAGTGTCGGGGGGGGCTTTAATGAAAAACTGTTTTTT. It specifies CAWSVGGGFNEKLFF. The gene calls are TRBV30 and TRBJ1-4; possibly TRBD1 for D (6 bases). V was trimmed by 0 bases and J by 4 bases, leaving 12 bases between them. The CDR3 is 15 amino acids. CDR1 is GTSNPN, CDR2 SVGIG, per germline (reference sequence).

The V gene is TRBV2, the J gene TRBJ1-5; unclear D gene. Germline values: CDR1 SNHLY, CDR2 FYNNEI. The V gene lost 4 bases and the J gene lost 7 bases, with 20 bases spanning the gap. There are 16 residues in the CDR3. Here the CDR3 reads CASSAYGGFGGQPQHF. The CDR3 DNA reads TGTGCCAGCAGTGCATATGGAGGGTTTGGCGGACAGCCCCAGCATTTT. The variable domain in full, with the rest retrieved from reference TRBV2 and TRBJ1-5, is EPEVTQTPSHQVTQMGQEVILRCVPISNHLYFYWYRQILGQKVEFLVSFYNNEISEKSEIFDDQFSVERPDGSNFTLKIRSTKLEDSAMYFCASSAYGGFGGQPQHFGDGTRLSIL.

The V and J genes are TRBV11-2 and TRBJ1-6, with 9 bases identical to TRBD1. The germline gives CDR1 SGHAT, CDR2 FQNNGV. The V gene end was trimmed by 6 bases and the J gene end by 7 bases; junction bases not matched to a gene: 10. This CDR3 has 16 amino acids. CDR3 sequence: CASRPPGQGRNSPLHF. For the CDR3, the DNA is TGTGCCAGCAGACCTCCGGGACAGGGCCGAAATTCACCCCTCCACTTT.

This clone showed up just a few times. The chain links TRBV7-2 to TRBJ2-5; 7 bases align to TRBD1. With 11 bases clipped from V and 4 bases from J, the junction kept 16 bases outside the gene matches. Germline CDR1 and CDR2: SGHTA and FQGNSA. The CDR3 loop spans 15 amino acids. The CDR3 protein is CAAPVNQGDGETQYF. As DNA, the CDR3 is TGTGCCGCACCAGTGAACCAGGGGGATGGAGAGACCCAGTACTTC.